One sample yielded the 27 T cell receptor beta chains listed below, sequenced in a study of post-analysis software for immune sequencing data. Study-wide findings and caveats: The study found TRBV5-6, TRBV5-1 and TRBV20-1 among 4 or 5 TRBV segments more frequent in patients than controls.

The TCR beta cDNA libraries carried unique molecular identifiers. TCRdb reanalysed the PCR reads using MiXCR and keeps one entry per CDR3 protein. The table records about 680,000 distinct CDR3 sequences, 59% of them present only once. These TCRs are of unknown antigen specificity. Sequencing used blood. The source of these receptors is a girl aged 2-10 years with multiple sclerosis.

The J gene is TRBJ1-5, the V gene TRBV7-2, with D possibly being TRBD1 (6 bases). The germline V gene encodes CDR1 SGHTA and CDR2 FQGNSA. Trimming left V 1 base short and J 9 bases short, with 19 bases between. The CDR3 runs to 16 residues. The CDR3 protein is CASSLEGGLKVGPQHF. The CDR3 DNA reads as TGTGCCAGCAGCTTAGAGGGGGGGTTGAAGGTCGGGCCCCAGCATTTT.

The chain couples TRBV4-2 to TRBJ2-1; no reliable D call. V was pared by 0 bases and J by 4 bases, with 13 bases between. The CDR3 sequence is 16 residues long. CDR1 is LGHNA, CDR2 YNFKEQ, per germline. Here the CDR3 reads CASSQDGPTSYNEQFF. The CDR3, as DNA: TGTGCCAGCAGCCAAGATGGGCCAACCTCTTACAATGAGCAGTTCTTC.

This chain connects TRBV29-1 to TRBJ1-1; no firm D call. The CDR3 runs to 13 residues. CDR1 and CDR2 (germline): SQVTM, ANQGSEA. V was trimmed by 5 bases and J by 1 base, leaving 11 bases between them. This CDR3 is CSVFQGPNTEAFF. Written as DNA, the CDR3 is TGCAGCGTTTTCCAAGGACCGAACACTGAAGCTTTCTTT. The full variable domain, its missing parts supplied by reference TRBV29-1 and TRBJ1-1, is SAVISQKPSRDICQRGTSLTIQCQVDSQVTMMFWYRQQPGQSLTLIATANQGSEATYESGFVIDKFPISRPNLTFSTLTVSNMSPEDSSIYLCSVFQGPNTEAFFGQGTRLTVV.

In this sample, this clonotype turned up a few times. The J gene is TRBJ2-1, the V gene TRBV7-3; TRBD1 aligns across 7 bases. Trimming took 5 bases from V and 4 from J; bases not matched to a gene: 11. Per the germline V gene, CDR1 is SGHTA and CDR2 is FQGTGA. The CDR3 totals 16 residues. CDR3 amino acids: CASSPTPRTGYNEQFF. CDR3 DNA: TGTGCCAGCAGCCCAACCCCCCGGACAGGTTACAATGAGCAGTTCTTC.

The gene calls are TRBV5-1 and TRBJ2-7, with D possibly TRBD2 on 6 matching bases. Germline assignment: CDR1 SGHRS and CDR2 YFSETQ. The germline V and J ends were trimmed by 0 bases and 6 bases, with 13 bases remaining between them. This CDR3 has 14 residues. This chain's CDR3 is CASSLDALGGEQYF. CDR3 in DNA: TGCGCCAGCAGCTTGGATGCTTTGGGGGGCGAGCAGTACTTC.

This clonotype showed up just a few times. Written as DNA, the CDR3 is TGCGCCAGCAGCTGGACGATGAACACTGAAGCTTTCTTT. It yields the protein CASSWTMNTEAFF. The chain is built from TRBV5-1 and TRBJ1-1; D is uncertain. The CDR3 has 13 amino acids. Trimming removed 3 bases at V and 0 bases at J, with 6 bases between. Germline V lookup: CDR1 SGHRS, CDR2 YFSETQ.

This clonotype was recorded a few times. The CDR3 DNA sequence: TGTGCCATCAGTCCCTACAGGGGTCATGAGCAGTTCTTC. Its protein is CAISPYRGHEQFF. The V gene is TRBV10-3, the J gene TRBJ2-1; 7 nucleotides match TRBD1. This CDR3 is 13 amino acids long. V lost 5 bases, J lost 8 bases, and 6 bases stayed unmatched. Germline assignment: CDR1 ENHRY and CDR2 SYGVKD.

The count of this clonotype is one. The chain uses TRBV20-1 and TRBJ2-3, with D possibly being TRBD1 (5 bases). The CDR3 runs to 13 residues. Per the germline V gene, CDR1 is DFQATT and CDR2 is SNEGSKA (reference sequence). V lost 5 bases to trimming and J lost 0 bases, with 9 bases between them. The CDR3 nucleotides are TGCAGTGCTTCCAGGGCTAGCACAGATACGCAGTATTTT. It yields the protein CSASRASTDTQYF.

The V and J genes are TRBV7-2 and TRBJ2-1; TRBD2 is a possible D gene (5 bases). The CDR3 has 12 residues. Germline V gene data show CDR1 as SGHTA and CDR2 as FQGNSA. V was cut by 5 bases and J by 8 bases, with 10 bases left in between. CDR3 sequence: CASSPTGYEQFF. CDR3 DNA: TGTGCCAGCAGCCCAACGGGGTATGAGCAGTTCTTC.

This clonotype was found a few times. V gene TRBV7-3 combines with J gene TRBJ2-7; 11 bases align to TRBD2. Germline CDR1 and CDR2: SGHTA and FQGTGA. V was clipped by 4 bases and J by 3 bases; unmatched bases: 5. This CDR3 has 15 amino acids. In nucleotides, the CDR3 is TGTGCCAGCAGCTGGGGACTAGCGGAGGGCTACGAGCAGTACTTC. Encoded protein: CASSWGLAEGYEQYF. Together with reference TRBV7-3 and TRBJ2-7, the CDR3 gives the full variable domain: GAGVSQTPSNKVTEKGKYVELRCDPISGHTALYWYRQSLGQGPEFLIYFQGTGAADDSGLPNDRFFAVRPEGSVSTLKIQRTERGDSAVYLCASSWGLAEGYEQYFGPGTRLTVT.

The rearrangement links TRBV3-1 to TRBJ1-1; D unclear. The V gene lost 4 bases and the J gene lost 8 bases, with 14 bases spanning the gap. Germline V gene data show CDR1 as LGHDT and CDR2 as YNNKEL (reference sequence). This CDR3 region has 13 residues. CDR3 residues: CASSPPGLDEAFF. CDR3 DNA sequence: TGTGCCAGCAGCCCTCCAGGACTTGACGAAGCTTTCTTT.

Here the CDR3 DNA reads TGTGCCAGCAGCTTGGGCCCGAGGGCAGGGGCCAACGTCCTGACTTTC. Encoded protein: CASSLGPRAGANVLTF. The rearrangement links TRBV5-5 to TRBJ2-6; TRBD2 might be the D (5 bases). Trimming removed 0 bases at V and 4 bases at J, with 11 bases between. This CDR3 region has 16 residues. Germline CDR1 and CDR2: SGHKS and YYEKEE (reference sequence). Supplemented by reference TRBV5-5 and TRBJ2-6, the full variable domain reads DAGVTQSPTHLIKTRGQQVTLRCSPISGHKSVSWYQQVLGQGPQFIFQYYEKEERGRGNFPDRFSARQFPNYSSELNVNALLLGDSALYLCASSLGPRAGANVLTFGAGSRLTVL.

The table lists this clonotype with a few counts. The chain carries TRBV7-2 and TRBJ1-2; the D gene is possibly TRBD1 (5 bases). This CDR3 has 13 residues. The V end lost 2 bases, the J end lost 6 bases, and 10 bases lay between the germline ends. Germline loops: CDR1 SGHTA, CDR2 FQGNSA. CDR3 nucleotides: TGTGCCAGCAGCTTATGGTTAGGGGATGGCTACACCTTC. Amino acids: CASSLWLGDGYTF. Looking up the rest from reference TRBV7-2 and TRBJ1-2 gives the full variable domain: GAGVSQSPSNKVTEKGKDVELRCDPISGHTALYWYRQSLGQGLEFLIYFQGNSAPDKSGLPSDRFSAERTGGSVSTLTIQRTQQEDSAVYLCASSLWLGDGYTFGSGTRLTVV.

V is TRBV20-1 and J is TRBJ2-3; 9 nucleotides align to TRBD2. Unmatched junction bases numbered 7, after V lost 6 bases and J lost 6 bases. CDR3 length equals 13 residues. The V gene's germline CDR1 is DFQATT and CDR2 SNEGSKA (reference sequence). DNA for the CDR3: TGCAGTGCGGTAGCGGGAGTTCGGGATACGCAGTATTTT. It encodes CSAVAGVRDTQYF.

V usage is TRBV20-1 and J usage is TRBJ2-7; no firm D call. Trimming stripped 1 base from V and 3 bases from J, with 10 bases between. This CDR3 comprises 13 residues. The germline V gene has CDR1 DFQATT and CDR2 SNEGSKA (reference sequence). CDR3 bases: TGCAGTGCTAGAGGTTCTGGCGACTACGAGCAGTACTTC. Residues: CSARGSGDYEQYF.

This clonotype was counted a few times. The V call is TRBV10-2, the J call TRBJ2-6, with 12 bases lining up with TRBD2. CDR3 length: 18 residues. With 7 bases clipped from V and 2 bases from J, the junction kept 9 bases outside the gene matches. Looked up from germline, CDR1 is WSHSY and CDR2 is SAAADI. DNA for the CDR3: TGCGCCAGCAATCCTAGCGGGAGGGCCTCAACTGGGGCCAACGTCCTGACTTTC. This translates into CASNPSGRASTGANVLTF.

The chain combines TRBV20-1 with TRBJ2-7; 13 positions match TRBD2. Looked up from germline, CDR1 is DFQATT and CDR2 is SNEGSKA (reference sequence). The CDR3 is 15 amino acids. J gave up 5 bases and V 4 bases, and 8 bases lay outside the gene matches. As DNA, the CDR3 is TGCAGTGCTATTTACCCGGGACTAGCGGGAAACGAGCAGTACTTC. This encodes CSAIYPGLAGNEQYF.

This chain joins TRBV20-1 and TRBJ2-2, with D uncertain. Trimming stripped 6 bases from V and 0 bases from J, with 17 bases between. Per germline, CDR1 DFQATT and CDR2 SNEGSKA (reference sequence). This CDR3 has 16 amino acids. This chain's CDR3 is CSAPLVTPSNTGELFF. DNA for the CDR3: TGCAGTGCCCCCCTCGTGACACCATCGAACACCGGGGAGCTGTTTTTT.

This rearrangement joins TRBV5-1 to TRBJ1-2; no reliable D call. CDR1 is SGHRS and CDR2 is YFSETQ in the germline V gene. Trimming took off 1 base at V and 0 bases at J, with 10 bases between the two ends. The CDR3 consists of 15 residues. CDR3 loop: CASSLRPEANYGYTF. For the CDR3, the DNA is TGCGCCAGCAGCTTGCGTCCGGAAGCTAACTATGGCTACACCTTC.

This clonotype appeared once. The V call is TRBV5-1, the J call TRBJ2-1, with TRBD2 matching 11 bases. V gave up 0 bases and J gave up 9 bases; unmatched junction bases: 11. Germline values: CDR1 SGHRS, CDR2 YFSETQ. The CDR3 is 17 amino acids. CDR3 loop: CASSLAGKLAGVVEQFF. CDR3 bases: TGCGCCAGCAGCTTGGCCGGGAAACTAGCGGGAGTGGTTGAGCAGTTCTTC.

The CDR3 loop reads CASSATYDVAFF. In nucleotides, the CDR3 is TGTGCCAGCAGCGCTACTTACGACGTGGCTTTCTTT. V usage is TRBV7-9 and J usage is TRBJ1-1; D call uncertain. The CDR3 totals 12 residues. CDR1 and CDR2 (germline): SEHNR, FQNEAQ (reference sequence). The V gene lost 5 bases and the J gene lost 11 bases, with 15 bases spanning the gap.

The sample holds a few counts of this clonotype. The V and J genes are TRBV10-2 and TRBJ1-2, with D unresolved. V lost 6 bases and J lost 6, with 14 bases in between. This CDR3 region has 13 residues. The germline V gene encodes CDR1 WSHSY and CDR2 SAAADI. CDR3 region: CASRGSSTDGYTF. CDR3 in DNA: TGCGCCAGCAGAGGCAGCAGCACGGATGGCTACACCTTC.

This clonotype has just one count. The chain links TRBV20-1 to TRBJ1-2, with a possible D match to TRBD1 (5 bases). V was cut by 7 bases and J by 3 bases, with 12 bases left in between. This CDR3 is built from 12 residues. Looked up from germline, CDR1 is DFQATT and CDR2 is SNEGSKA (reference sequence). The CDR3 protein is CSGGTDDYGYTF. The CDR3 coding sequence is TGCAGTGGTGGGACCGATGACTATGGCTACACCTTC.

The chain uses TRBV3-1 and TRBJ1-2; tentatively, D is TRBD1 (5 bases). The germline V and J ends were trimmed by 1 base and 2 bases, with 8 bases remaining between them. The CDR3 runs to 14 residues. CDR1 is LGHDT, CDR2 YNNKEL, per germline (reference sequence). The CDR3 coding sequence is TGTGCCAGCAGCCAAGGACCAGGGAACTATGGCTACACCTTC. Translating it yields CASSQGPGNYGYTF. Combining the CDR3 with reference TRBV3-1 and TRBJ1-2 gives the whole variable domain DTAVSQTPKYLVTQMGNDKSIKCEQNLGHDTMYWYKQDSKKFLKIMFSYNNKELIINETVPNRFSPKSPDKAHLNLHINSLELGDSAVYFCASSQGPGNYGYTFGSGTRLTVV.

J is TRBJ1-5 and V is TRBV10-3; a weak D match, TRBD1 (6 bases). V lost 3 bases, J lost 6 bases, and 12 bases lay in between. Germline loops: CDR1 ENHRY, CDR2 SYGVKD. The CDR3 extends over 14 amino acids. The CDR3 protein is CAISDGQGTQPQHF. DNA for the CDR3: TGTGCCATCAGTGACGGGCAGGGGACTCAGCCCCAGCATTTT.

The chain employs TRBV4-3 and TRBJ2-2, with TRBD2 matching 7 bases. The V and J ends lost 4 bases and 6 bases, in that order; junction bases with no gene match: 14. Germline lookup yields CDR1 LGHNA and CDR2 YSLEER. The CDR3 is 17 residues long. The CDR3 DNA is TGCGCCAGCAGCCTACGAACCGGGACTAATGTCCCCGGGGAGCTGTTTTTT. It codes for CASSLRTGTNVPGELFF.

The genes are TRBV19 and TRBJ2-5; D not certain. The better agreement between TRBJ2-7 and the DNA end casts doubt on the J call. The CDR3 consists of 14 residues. Looked up from germline, CDR1 is LNHDA and CDR2 is SQIVND (reference sequence). This CDR3 reads CASSISRFTYEQYF. DNA for the CDR3: TGTGCCAGTAGTATCAGCCGATTTACCTACGAGCAGTACTTC.